This T cell receptor (beta chain) was captured in a study of cytomegalovirus exposure and HLA in healthy donors. On this clone: Its antigen is unknown.

It was with 60 Vbeta and 13 Jbeta primers that the PCR ran. The assay was immunoSEQ multiplex PCR, and TCRdb's table has in-frame clones only and misses some. The data include 30,000 to 40,000 clones; the top ten clones carry approximately 8.4%. This CDR3 is 14 amino acids long. V lost 3 bases, J lost 8 bases, and 8 bases stayed unmatched. Germline CDR1 SQVTM, CDR2 ANQGSEA. Each donor was nominally healthy when sampled (though unrecorded immune exposures were likely). Findings and caveats of the study: Some V segments, including TRBV6-2 and TRBV6-3, were excluded as indistinguishable.

Sequencing was done on a sample of PBMCs. This TCR came from a man aged 40-50 years in good health and CMV-seropositive. The rearrangement uses TRBV29-1 and TRBJ2-1; 9 bases are shared with TRBD2. CDR3 DNA: TGCAGCGTTGATGCGGGAGGGCCTCGGGATGAGCAGTTCTTC. Translated: CSVDAGGPRDEQFF.